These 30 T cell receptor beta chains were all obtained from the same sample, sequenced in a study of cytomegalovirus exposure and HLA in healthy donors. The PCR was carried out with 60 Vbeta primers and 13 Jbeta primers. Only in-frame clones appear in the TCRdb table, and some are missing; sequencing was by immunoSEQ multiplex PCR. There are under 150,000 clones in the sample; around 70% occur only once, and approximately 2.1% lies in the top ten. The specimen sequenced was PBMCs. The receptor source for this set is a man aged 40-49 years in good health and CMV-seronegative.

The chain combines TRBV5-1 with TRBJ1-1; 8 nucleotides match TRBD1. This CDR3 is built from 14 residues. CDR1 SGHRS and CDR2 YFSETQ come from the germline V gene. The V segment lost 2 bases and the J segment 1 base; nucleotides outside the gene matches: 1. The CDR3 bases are TGCGCCAGCAGCTTCAGGGGGCAGAACACTGAAGCTTTCTTT. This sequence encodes CASSFRGQNTEAFF.

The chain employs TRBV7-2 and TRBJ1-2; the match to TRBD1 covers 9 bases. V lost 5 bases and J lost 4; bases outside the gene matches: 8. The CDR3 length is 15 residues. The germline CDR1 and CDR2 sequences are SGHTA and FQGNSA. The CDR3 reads CASSQRQGGVYGYTF. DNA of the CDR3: TGTGCCAGCAGCCAGAGACAGGGGGGCGTCTATGGCTACACCTTC.

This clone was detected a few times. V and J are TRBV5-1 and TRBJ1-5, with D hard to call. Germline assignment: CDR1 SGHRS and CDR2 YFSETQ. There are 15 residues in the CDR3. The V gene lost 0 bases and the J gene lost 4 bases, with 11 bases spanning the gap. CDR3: CASSLAGLINQPQHF. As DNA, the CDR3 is TGCGCCAGCAGCTTGGCCGGTCTTATTAATCAGCCCCAGCATTTT.

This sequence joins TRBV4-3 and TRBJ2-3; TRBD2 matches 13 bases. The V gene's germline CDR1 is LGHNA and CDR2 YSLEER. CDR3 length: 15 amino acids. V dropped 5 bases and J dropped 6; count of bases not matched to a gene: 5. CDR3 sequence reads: CASSLTTSGRDTQYF. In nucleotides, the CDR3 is TGCGCCAGCAGCTTAACGACTAGCGGGAGGGATACGCAGTATTTT.

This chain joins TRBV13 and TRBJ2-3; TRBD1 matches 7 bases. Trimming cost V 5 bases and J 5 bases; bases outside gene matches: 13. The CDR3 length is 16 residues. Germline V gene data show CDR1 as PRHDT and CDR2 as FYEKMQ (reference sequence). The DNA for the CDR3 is TGTGCCAGCAGCCCAAAGACAGGGATCGGGGTAGATACGCAGTATTTT. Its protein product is CASSPKTGIGVDTQYF.

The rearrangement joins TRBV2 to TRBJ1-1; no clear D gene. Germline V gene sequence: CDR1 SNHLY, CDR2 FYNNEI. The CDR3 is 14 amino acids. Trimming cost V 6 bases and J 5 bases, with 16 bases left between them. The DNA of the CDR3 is TGTGCCAGCAGGGTCGAGGGTGTTAGTACTGAAGCTTTCTTT. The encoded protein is CASRVEGVSTEAFF.

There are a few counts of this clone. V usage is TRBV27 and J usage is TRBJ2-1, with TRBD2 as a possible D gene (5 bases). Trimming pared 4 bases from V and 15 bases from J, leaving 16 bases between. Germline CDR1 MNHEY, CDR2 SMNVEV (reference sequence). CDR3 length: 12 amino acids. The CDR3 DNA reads TGTGCCAGCAGTTACGACTATTATAGTTTGTTCTTC. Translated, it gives CASSYDYYSLFF.

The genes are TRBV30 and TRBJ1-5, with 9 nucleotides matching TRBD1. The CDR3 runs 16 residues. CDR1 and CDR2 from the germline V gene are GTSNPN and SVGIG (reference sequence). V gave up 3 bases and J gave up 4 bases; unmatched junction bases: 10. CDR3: CAWSLQGATGNQPQHF. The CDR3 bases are TGTGCCTGGAGCCTACAGGGGGCGACGGGGAATCAGCCCCAGCATTTT.

The CDR3 loop reads CASSLAAGVANEQFF. The CDR3 DNA reads as TGTGCCAGCAGCTTAGCAGCGGGAGTGGCAAATGAGCAGTTCTTC. This sequence joins TRBV7-2 and TRBJ2-1; 8 bases are a match to TRBD2. Losses at the gene ends were 0 bases for V and 7 bases for J; bases not matched to a gene: 5. The CDR3 has 15 amino acids. Germline V lookup: CDR1 SGHTA, CDR2 FQGNSA.

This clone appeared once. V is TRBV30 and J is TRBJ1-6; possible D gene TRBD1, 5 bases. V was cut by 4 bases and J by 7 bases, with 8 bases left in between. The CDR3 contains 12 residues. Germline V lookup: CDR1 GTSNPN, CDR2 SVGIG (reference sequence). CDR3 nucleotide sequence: TGTGCCTGGACAGGGTCGAATTCACCCCTCCACTTT. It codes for CAWTGSNSPLHF. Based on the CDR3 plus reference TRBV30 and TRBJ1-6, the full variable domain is SQTIHQWPATLVQPVGSPLSLECTVEGTSNPNLYWYRQAAGRGLQLLFYSVGIGQISSEVPQNLSASRPQDRQFILSSKKLLLSDSGFYLCAWTGSNSPLHFGNGTRLTVT.

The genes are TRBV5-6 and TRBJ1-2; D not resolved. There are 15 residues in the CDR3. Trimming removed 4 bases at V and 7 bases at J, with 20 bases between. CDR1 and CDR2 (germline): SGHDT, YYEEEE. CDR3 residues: CASSRVARGLFGYTF. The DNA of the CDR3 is TGTGCCAGCAGCCGAGTGGCCCGAGGTCTTTTTGGCTACACCTTC. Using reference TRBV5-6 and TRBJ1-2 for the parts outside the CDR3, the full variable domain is DAGVTQSPTHLIKTRGQQVTLRCSPKSGHDTVSWYQQALGQGPQFIFQYYEEEERQRGNFPDRFSGHQFPNYSSELNVNALLLGDSALYLCASSRVARGLFGYTFGSGTRLTVV.

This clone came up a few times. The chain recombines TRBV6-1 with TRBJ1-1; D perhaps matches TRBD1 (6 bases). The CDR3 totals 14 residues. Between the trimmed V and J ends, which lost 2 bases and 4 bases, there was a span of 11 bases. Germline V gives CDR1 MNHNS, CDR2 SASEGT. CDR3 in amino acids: CASSESRTVTEAFF. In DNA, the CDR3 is TGTGCCAGCAGTGAATCACGGACAGTCACTGAAGCTTTCTTT.

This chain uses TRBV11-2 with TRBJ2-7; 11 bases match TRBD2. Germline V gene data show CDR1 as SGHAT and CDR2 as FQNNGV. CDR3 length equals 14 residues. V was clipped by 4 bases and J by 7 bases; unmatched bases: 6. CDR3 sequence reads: CASSYSGRAGEQYF. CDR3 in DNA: TGTGCCAGCAGCTATAGCGGGAGGGCCGGGGAGCAGTACTTC.

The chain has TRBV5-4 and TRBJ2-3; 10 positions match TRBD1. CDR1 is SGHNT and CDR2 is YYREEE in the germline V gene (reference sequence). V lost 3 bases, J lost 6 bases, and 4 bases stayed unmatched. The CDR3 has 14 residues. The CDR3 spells CASSSGTGVDTQYF. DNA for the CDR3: TGTGCCAGCAGCTCCGGGACAGGGGTCGATACGCAGTATTTT.

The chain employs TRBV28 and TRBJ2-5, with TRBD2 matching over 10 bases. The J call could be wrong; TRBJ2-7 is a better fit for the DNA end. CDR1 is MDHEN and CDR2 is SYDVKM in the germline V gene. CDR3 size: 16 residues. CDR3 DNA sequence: TGTGCCAGCAGTCCCTCCTGGGGACTAGCGTTCCCCGAGCAGTACTTC. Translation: CASSPSWGLAFPEQYF.

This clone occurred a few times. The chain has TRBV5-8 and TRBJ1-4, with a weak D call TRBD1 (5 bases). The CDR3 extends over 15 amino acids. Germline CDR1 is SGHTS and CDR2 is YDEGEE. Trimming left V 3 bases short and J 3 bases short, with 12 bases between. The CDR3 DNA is TGTGCCAGCAGCTATGGGGCCGGCCCTAATGAAAAACTGTTTTTT. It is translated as CASSYGAGPNEKLFF.

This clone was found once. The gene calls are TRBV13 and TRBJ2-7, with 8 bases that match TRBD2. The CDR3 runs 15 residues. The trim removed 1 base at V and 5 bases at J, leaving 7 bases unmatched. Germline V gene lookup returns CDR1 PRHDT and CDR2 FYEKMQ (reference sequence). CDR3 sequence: CASSLVDSGAHEQYF. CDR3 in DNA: TGTGCCAGCAGCTTAGTAGATAGCGGGGCCCACGAGCAGTACTTC.

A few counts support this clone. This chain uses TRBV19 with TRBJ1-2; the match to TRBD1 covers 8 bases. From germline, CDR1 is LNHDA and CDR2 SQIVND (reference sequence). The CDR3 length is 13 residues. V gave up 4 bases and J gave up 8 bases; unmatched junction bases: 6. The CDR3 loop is CASSTRQGYGYTF. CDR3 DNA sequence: TGTGCCAGTAGTACCAGACAGGGGTACGGCTACACCTTC.

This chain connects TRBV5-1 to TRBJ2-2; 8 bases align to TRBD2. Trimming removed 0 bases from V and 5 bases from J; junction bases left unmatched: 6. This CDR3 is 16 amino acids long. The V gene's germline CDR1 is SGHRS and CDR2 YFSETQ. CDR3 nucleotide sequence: TGCGCCAGCAGCTTGGAAGTTAGCGGGGAAACCGGGGAGCTGTTTTTT. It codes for CASSLEVSGETGELFF. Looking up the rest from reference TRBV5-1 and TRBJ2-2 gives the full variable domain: KAGVTQTPRYLIKTRGQQVTLSCSPISGHRSVSWYQQTPGQGLQFLFEYFSETQRNKGNFPGRFSGRQFSNSRSEMNVSTLELGDSALYLCASSLEVSGETGELFFGEGSRLTVL.

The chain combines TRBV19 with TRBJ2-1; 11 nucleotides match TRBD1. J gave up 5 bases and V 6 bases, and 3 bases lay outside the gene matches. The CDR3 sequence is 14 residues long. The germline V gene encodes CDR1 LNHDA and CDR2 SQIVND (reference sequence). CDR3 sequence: CASSGTGGHNEQFF. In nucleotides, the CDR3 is TGTGCCAGTAGCGGGACAGGGGGACACAATGAGCAGTTCTTC.

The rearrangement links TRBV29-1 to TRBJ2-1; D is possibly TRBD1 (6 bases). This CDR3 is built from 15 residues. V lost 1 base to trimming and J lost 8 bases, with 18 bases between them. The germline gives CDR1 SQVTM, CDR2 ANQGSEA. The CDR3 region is CSVEGQGMDQHEQFF. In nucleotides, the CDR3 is TGCAGCGTTGAAGGCCAGGGGATGGATCAACATGAGCAGTTCTTC.

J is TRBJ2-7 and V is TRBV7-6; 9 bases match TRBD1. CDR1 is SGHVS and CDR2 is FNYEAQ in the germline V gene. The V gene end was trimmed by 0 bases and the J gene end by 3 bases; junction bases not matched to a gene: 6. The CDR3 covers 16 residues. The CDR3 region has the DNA TGTGCCAGCAGCTTAGCGTCGACAGGGGGGGGCTACGAGCAGTACTTC. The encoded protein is CASSLASTGGGYEQYF.

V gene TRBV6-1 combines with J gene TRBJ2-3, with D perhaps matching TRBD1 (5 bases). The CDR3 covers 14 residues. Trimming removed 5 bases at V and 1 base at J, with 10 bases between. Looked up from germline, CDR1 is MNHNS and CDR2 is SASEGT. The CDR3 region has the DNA TGTGCCAGCAGTACGATACAGGGCACAGATACGCAGTATTTT. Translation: CASSTIQGTDTQYF.

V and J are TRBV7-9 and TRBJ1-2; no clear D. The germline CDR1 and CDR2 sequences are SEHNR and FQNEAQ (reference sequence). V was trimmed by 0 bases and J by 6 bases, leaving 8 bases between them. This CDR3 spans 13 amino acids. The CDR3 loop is CASSLARYNGYTF. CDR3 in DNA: TGTGCCAGCAGCTTAGCCAGGTACAATGGCTACACCTTC.

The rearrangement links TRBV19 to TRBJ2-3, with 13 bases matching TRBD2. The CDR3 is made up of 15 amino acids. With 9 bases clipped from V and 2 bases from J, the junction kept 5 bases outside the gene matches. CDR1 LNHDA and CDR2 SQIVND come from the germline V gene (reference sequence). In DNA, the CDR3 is TGTGCCAGCCGGACTAGCGGGGGACACACAGATACGCAGTATTTT. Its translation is CASRTSGGHTDTQYF.

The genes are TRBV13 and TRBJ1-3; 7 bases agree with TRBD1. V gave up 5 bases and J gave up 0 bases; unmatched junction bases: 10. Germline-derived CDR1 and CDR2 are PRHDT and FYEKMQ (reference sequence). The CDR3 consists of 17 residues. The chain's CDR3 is CASSLDPGQISGNTIYF. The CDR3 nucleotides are TGTGCCAGCAGCCTCGACCCGGGACAGATCTCTGGAAACACCATATATTTT. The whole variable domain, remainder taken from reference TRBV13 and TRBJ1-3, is AAGVIQSPRHLIKEKRETATLKCYPIPRHDTVYWYQQGPGQDPQFLISFYEKMQSDKGSIPDRFSAQQFSDYHSELNMSSLELGDSALYFCASSLDPGQISGNTIYFGEGSWLTVV.

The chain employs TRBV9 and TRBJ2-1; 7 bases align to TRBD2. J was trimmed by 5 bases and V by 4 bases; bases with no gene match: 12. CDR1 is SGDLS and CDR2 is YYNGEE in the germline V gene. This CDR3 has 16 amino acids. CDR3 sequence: CASSHPVASGNNEQFF. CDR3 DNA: TGTGCCAGCAGCCATCCGGTGGCTAGCGGAAACAATGAGCAGTTCTTC.

The CDR3 protein is CASSFWGLGGYEQYF. For the CDR3, the DNA is TGTGCCAGCAGTTTTTGGGGGCTTGGGGGATACGAGCAGTACTTC. The chain has TRBV28 and TRBJ2-7; D is perhaps TRBD1 (6 bases). Germline CDR1 is MDHEN and CDR2 is SYDVKM. The ends were cut back, 3 bases at V and 4 bases at J, with 16 bases in the middle. This CDR3 has 15 amino acids.

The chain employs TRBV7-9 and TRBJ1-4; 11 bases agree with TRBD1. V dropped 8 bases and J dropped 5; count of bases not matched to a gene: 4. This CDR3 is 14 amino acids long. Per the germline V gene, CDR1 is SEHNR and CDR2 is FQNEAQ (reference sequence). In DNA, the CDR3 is TGTGCCAGCGGCGGGGACAGGGGGAATGAAAAACTGTTTTTT. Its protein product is CASGGDRGNEKLFF.

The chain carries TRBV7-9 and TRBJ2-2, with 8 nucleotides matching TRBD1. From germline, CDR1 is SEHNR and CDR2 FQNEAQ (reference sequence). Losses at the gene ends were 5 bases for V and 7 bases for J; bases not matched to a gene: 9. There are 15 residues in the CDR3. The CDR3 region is CASSARTGTIGELFF. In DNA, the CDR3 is TGTGCCAGCAGCGCTCGGACAGGGACGATCGGGGAGCTGTTTTTT.